These 5 T cell receptor beta chains share one sample of origin, sequenced in a study of human T cells and chemical hapten exposure (dated by TCRdb to the early 2020s). The time point label of this sample denotes: patch test 2, 6 weeks after DPC sensitization. Per the publication, the treatment or condition label means: therapeutic diphenylcyclopropenone sensitization with weekly scalp DPC. The library relied on RACE. This sample was sequenced with a NextSeq 500. TCRdb trimmed the raw reads at Q25, called clones with MiXCR and kept productive beta chains. Each record represents a unique CDR3 protein, reported with the most common genes and DNA among its rows. This sample holds over 65,000 distinct CDR3 sequences; around 10% were observed only once. The ten most abundant clones make up 1.6% of the sample. Sequenced here: whole blood, sampled in connection with sensitization to the hapten diphenylcyclopropenone (DPC). Receptors originate from a man aged 18 to 29 with alopecia areata. Some clones in this sample may be carry-over from other donors' samples.

This clonotype was detected a few times. The chain is built from TRBV4-2 and TRBJ2-7; D is possibly TRBD1 (5 bases). This CDR3 has 14 amino acids. V lost 4 bases and J lost 4, with 14 bases in between. The germline gives CDR1 LGHNA, CDR2 YNFKEQ. This chain's CDR3 is CASSRPARDYEQYF. CDR3 nucleotide sequence: TGTGCCAGCAGCCGCCCTGCCAGGGATTACGAGCAGTACTTC.

The rearrangement links TRBV29-1 to TRBJ2-7; D gene unclear. Deletions cut 6 bases from V and 0 bases from J, with 12 bases between. Germline CDR1 and CDR2: SQVTM and ANQGSEA. The CDR3 runs to 13 residues. The CDR3 reads CSVGVLTSYEQYF. CDR3 bases: TGCAGCGTGGGTGTCCTAACCTCCTACGAGCAGTACTTC.

In its sample, this clonotype was seen many times. For the CDR3, the DNA is TGTGCCAGCAGTTACCCCCACAGACCCTACGAGCAGTACTTC. Amino acids: CASSYPHRPYEQYF. The rearrangement uses TRBV6-2 or TRBV6-3 and TRBJ2-7; D remains ambiguous. This CDR3 contains 14 residues. Trimming pared 2 bases from V and 2 bases from J, leaving 10 bases between. Germline loops: CDR1 MNHEY, CDR2 SVGEGT.

This clonotype was counted only a few times. The V call is TRBV5-6, the J call TRBJ2-7; 7 positions match TRBD1. This CDR3 has 15 residues. Germline assignment: CDR1 SGHDT and CDR2 YYEEEE. J was trimmed by 5 bases and V by 4 bases; bases with no gene match: 12. CDR3 nucleotides: TGTGCCAGCAGCCGTTTTAACCGGGACAGCGACGAGCAGTACTTC. The encoded protein is CASSRFNRDSDEQYF.

This clonotype was observed a handful of times. J is TRBJ2-5 and V is TRBV19; TRBD2 matches 10 bases. This CDR3 has 14 residues. J was trimmed by 1 base and V by 6 bases; bases with no gene match: 2. Germline V gene lookup returns CDR1 LNHDA and CDR2 SQIVND (reference sequence). The CDR3 loop reads CASRRLAGQETQYF. The CDR3 DNA sequence: TGTGCCAGTAGGCGACTAGCGGGCCAAGAGACCCAGTACTTC.